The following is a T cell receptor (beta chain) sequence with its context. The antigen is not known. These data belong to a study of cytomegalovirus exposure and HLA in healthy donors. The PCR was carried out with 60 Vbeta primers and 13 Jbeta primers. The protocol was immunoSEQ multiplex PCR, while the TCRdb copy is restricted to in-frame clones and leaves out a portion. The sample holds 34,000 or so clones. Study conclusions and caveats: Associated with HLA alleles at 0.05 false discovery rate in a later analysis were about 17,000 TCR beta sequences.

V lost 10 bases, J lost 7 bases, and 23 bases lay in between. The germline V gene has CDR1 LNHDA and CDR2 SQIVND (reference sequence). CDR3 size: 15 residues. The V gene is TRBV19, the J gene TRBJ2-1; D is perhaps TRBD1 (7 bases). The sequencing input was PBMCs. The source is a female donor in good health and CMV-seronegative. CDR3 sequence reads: CATSKGQGGKNEQFF. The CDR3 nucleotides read TGTGCCACCTCAAAGGGGCAGGGGGGAAAGAATGAGCAGTTCTTC.